Below, 23 T cell receptor beta chains from the same sample are listed, as sequenced in a study of blood T cell repertoires in COVID-19. Libraries were prepared by immunoSEQ multiplex PCR; TCRdb keeps only in-frame clonotypes and omits some of them. The sample consists of 450,000 to 500,000 clones, 70% to 90% of them appearing once. Sequenced: peripheral blood. These TCRs come from a human donor in a cohort sampled during active COVID-19.

The chain uses TRBV19 and TRBJ2-4; 13 bases map to TRBD2. Germline CDR1 LNHDA, CDR2 SQIVND (reference sequence). The CDR3 is made up of 16 amino acids. V trimming: 5 bases; J trimming: 8 bases; junction bases outside the gene matches: 9. The CDR3 protein is CASSPGLAGTGDIQYF. DNA for the CDR3: TGTGCCAGTAGTCCGGGACTAGCGGGAACTGGGGACATTCAGTACTTC.

V gene TRBV5-5 combines with J gene TRBJ1-6; D unclear. The V end lost 5 bases, the J end lost 7 bases, and 7 bases lay between the germline ends. CDR3 size: 12 residues. Germline values: CDR1 SGHKS, CDR2 YYEKEE (reference sequence). CDR3 DNA sequence: TGTGCCAGCAGGCTGGAGAATTCACCCCTCCACTTT. This translates into CASRLENSPLHF.

The chain employs TRBV30 and TRBJ1-5; D is possibly TRBD1 (6 bases). Looked up from germline, CDR1 is GTSNPN and CDR2 is SVGIG (reference sequence). V was pared by 3 bases and J by 2 bases, with 23 bases between. The CDR3 covers 18 residues. CDR3 sequence (DNA): TGTGCCTGGAGAACTAACAGGGTCACCCGTGGCGGCAATCAGCCCCAGCATTTT. Translating gives CAWRTNRVTRGGNQPQHF.

DNA of the CDR3: TGTGCCAGCAGCTTGCGCTCGACTAGTATGTTCTTC. Translating it yields CASSLRSTSMFF. The chain is built from TRBV7-2 and TRBJ2-1, with a possible D match to TRBD2 (6 bases). The CDR3 has 12 amino acids. Per germline, CDR1 SGHTA and CDR2 FQGNSA. Trimming stripped 3 bases from V and 15 bases from J, with 15 bases between.

The chain employs TRBV6-5 and TRBJ1-1, with a weak D call TRBD1 (6 bases). This CDR3 contains 15 residues. Trimming took 2 bases from V and 3 from J, leaving 13 bases between them. Germline V gene lookup returns CDR1 MNHEY and CDR2 SVGAGI. CDR3 sequence: CASSYAGEGDTEAFF. CDR3 DNA sequence: TGTGCCAGCAGTTACGCTGGGGAGGGGGACACTGAAGCTTTCTTT.

A single count supports this clone. This chain uses TRBV3-1 (or the pseudogene TRBV3-2) with TRBJ2-1; D is perhaps TRBD1 (5 bases). This CDR3 spans 16 amino acids. Deletions cut 0 bases from V and 6 bases from J, with 15 bases between. The germline V gene has CDR1 LGHDT and CDR2 YNNKEL (reference sequence). CDR3 loop: CASSQDGASRTNEQFF. The DNA for the CDR3 is TGTGCCAGCAGCCAAGATGGGGCTAGTAGGACCAATGAGCAGTTCTTC.

The CDR3 loop is CASSLILGEKLFF. CDR3 nucleotides: TGTGCCAGCAGTTTAATCCTCGGTGAAAAACTGTTTTTT. The chain joins TRBV12-3 or TRBV12-4 to TRBJ1-4; D ambiguous. The CDR3 consists of 13 residues. V lost 2 bases, J lost 7 bases, and 8 bases lay in between.

V is TRBV18 and J is TRBJ2-2; tentatively, D is TRBD1 (6 bases). Germline-derived CDR1 and CDR2 are KGHSH and LQKENI. The CDR3 contains 16 residues. The ends were cut back, 2 bases at V and 4 bases at J, with 14 bases in the middle. CDR3 residues: CASSPLTRTVTGELFF. Here the CDR3 DNA reads TGTGCCAGCTCACCATTGACCAGGACAGTCACCGGGGAGCTGTTTTTT.

The chain couples TRBV7-2 to TRBJ2-7; 12 nucleotides match TRBD2. Germline CDR1 SGHTA, CDR2 FQGNSA. This CDR3 contains 16 residues. The J segment lost 4 bases and the V segment lost 1 base, leaving 5 bases of the junction unmatched. Here the CDR3 reads CASSLVSTSGSYEQYF. CDR3 sequence (DNA): TGTGCCAGCAGCTTAGTCTCGACTAGCGGGAGTTACGAGCAGTACTTC.

The chain couples TRBV11-3 to TRBJ2-1; 7 bases match TRBD2. The CDR3 runs 18 residues. V gave up 1 base and J gave up 0 bases; unmatched junction bases: 9. Germline CDR1 and CDR2: SGHNT and YENEEA. The CDR3 loop reads CASSLGASGFSSYNEQFF. CDR3 DNA sequence: TGTGCCAGCAGCTTAGGGGCTAGCGGTTTTAGCTCCTACAATGAGCAGTTCTTC.

The CDR3 DNA reads TGTGCCAGCAGGACAGGGTTCTGGAACTATGGCTACACCTTC. Translating gives CASRTGFWNYGYTF. The chain couples TRBV7-2 to TRBJ1-2, with 7 positions matching TRBD1. The ends lost 6 bases at V and 2 bases at J; junction bases unmatched: 6. CDR1 and CDR2 (germline): SGHTA, FQGNSA. The CDR3 spans 14 residues.

The chain carries TRBV27 and TRBJ1-4, with D unclear. With 7 bases removed from V and 5 bases from J, the gap between germline ends came to 17 bases. Germline CDR1 MNHEY, CDR2 SMNVEV (reference sequence). The CDR3 consists of 15 residues. CDR3: CASTQVGGQNEKLFF. CDR3 DNA: TGTGCCAGCACCCAAGTAGGCGGTCAAAATGAAAAACTGTTTTTT.

This clone was observed once. The gene calls are TRBV7-9 and TRBJ2-7; D unclear. CDR3 length: 12 residues. V lost 5 bases, J lost 3 bases, and 8 bases lay in between. Germline V gives CDR1 SEHNR, CDR2 FQNEAQ (reference sequence). The CDR3 DNA is TGTGCCAGCAGCCAGACTGGCTACGAGCAGTACTTC. Protein: CASSQTGYEQYF. Combining the CDR3 with reference TRBV7-9 and TRBJ2-7 gives the whole variable domain DTGVSQNPRHKITKRGQNVTFRCDPISEHNRLYWYRQTLGQGPEFLTYFQNEAQLEKSRLLSDRFSAERPKGSFSTLEIQRTEQGDSAMYLCASSQTGYEQYFGPGTRLTVT.

J is TRBJ2-5 and V is TRBV19, with 8 positions matching TRBD2. J lost 5 bases, V lost 10 bases, and 12 bases had no gene match. Germline V lookup: CDR1 LNHDA, CDR2 SQIVND (reference sequence). This CDR3 comprises 14 residues. The CDR3 coding sequence is TGTGCCACCTCACGGGTAGCGGGAATGGAGACCCAGTACTTC. Its translation: CATSRVAGMETQYF.

The rearrangement links TRBV28 to TRBJ1-1; 8 nucleotides line up with TRBD1. After removal of 5 bases from V and 1 base from J, the junction contained 6 bases not matched to a gene. The CDR3 totals 15 residues. Germline V CDR1 and CDR2: MDHEN, SYDVKM. The CDR3 protein is CASSPAGTGNTEAFF. CDR3 DNA: TGTGCCAGCAGTCCGGCCGGGACAGGGAACACTGAAGCTTTCTTT.

The chain recombines TRBV30 with TRBJ1-1; TRBD1 agrees at 11 bases. The J segment lost 4 bases and the V segment lost 6 bases, leaving 10 bases of the junction unmatched. The germline V gene has CDR1 GTSNPN and CDR2 SVGIG (reference sequence). The CDR3 runs 15 residues. CDR3 loop: CACTSGTGGSTEAFF. CDR3 coding DNA: TGTGCCTGTACTTCCGGGACAGGGGGAAGCACTGAAGCTTTCTTT. Full variable domain (rest looked up from reference TRBV30 and TRBJ1-1): SQTIHQWPATLVQPVGSPLSLECTVEGTSNPNLYWYRQAAGRGLQLLFYSVGIGQISSEVPQNLSASRPQDRQFILSSKKLLLSDSGFYLCACTSGTGGSTEAFFGQGTRLTVV.

This clone was seen only a few times. The chain uses TRBV20-1 and TRBJ1-1; weak D call: TRBD1 (5 bases). V was clipped by 6 bases and J by 10 bases, with 12 bases between them. Germline values: CDR1 DFQATT, CDR2 SNEGSKA (reference sequence). This CDR3 region has 10 residues. As DNA, the CDR3 is TGCAGTGCCCCTAGGGGTAGAGCTTTCTTT. Translation gives CSAPRGRAFF.

The chain recombines TRBV7-6 with TRBJ2-7; TRBD2 matches at 10 bases. The CDR3 contains 16 residues. V was pared by 1 base and J by 7 bases, with 10 bases of the junction left unmatched. CDR1 SGHVS and CDR2 FNYEAQ come from the germline V gene. The CDR3 DNA follows: TGTGCCAGCAGCTTAGTCCCAGCGGGAGGGCGGAGAGAGCAGTACTTC. It encodes CASSLVPAGGRREQYF. Filled out from reference TRBV7-6 and TRBJ2-7, the complete variable domain reads GAGVSQSPRYKVTKRGQDVALRCDPISGHVSLYWYRQALGQGPEFLTYFNYEAQQDKSGLPNDRFSAERPEGSISTLTIQRTEQRDSAMYRCASSLVPAGGRREQYFGPGTRLTVT.

The chain couples TRBV3-1 (or the pseudogene TRBV3-2) to TRBJ2-2, with D uncertain. The germline gives CDR1 LGHDT, CDR2 YNNKEL (reference sequence). CDR3 size: 14 residues. V was cut by 0 bases and J by 6 bases, with 8 bases left in between. As DNA, the CDR3 is TGTGCCAGCAGCCAAGACACGGTGTCCGGGGAGCTGTTTTTT. Its translation: CASSQDTVSGELFF.

The chain employs TRBV29-1 and TRBJ2-3, with 8 bases fitting TRBD1. V lost 2 bases to trimming and J lost 2 bases; unmatched junction nucleotides: 12. The CDR3 extends over 17 amino acids. Germline V lookup: CDR1 SQVTM, CDR2 ANQGSEA. The CDR3 nucleotides are TGCAGCGTTGAATCCCAGGGGAGACAGGGGCCCACAGATACGCAGTATTTT. Amino acids: CSVESQGRQGPTDTQYF.

As for this clone: Within the sample, other DNA sequences also encode this same CDR3. V gene TRBV19 combines with J gene TRBJ2-5, with 11 positions matching TRBD2. V dropped 3 bases and J dropped 5; count of bases not matched to a gene: 5. The CDR3 loop spans 15 amino acids. Germline V gene sequence: CDR1 LNHDA, CDR2 SQIVND (reference sequence). The CDR3 sequence is CASSIGLAGGETQYF. The DNA of the CDR3 is TGTGCCAGTAGTATTGGTCTAGCGGGAGGTGAGACCCAGTACTTC.

J is TRBJ2-7 and V is TRBV29-1; D is ambiguous. With 4 bases removed from V and 0 bases from J, the gap between germline ends came to 13 bases. This CDR3 region has 14 residues. Germline loops: CDR1 SQVTM, CDR2 ANQGSEA. The CDR3 DNA reads TGCAGCGTTGTCCGCCAGGCGAGCTCCTACGAGCAGTACTTC. This translates into CSVVRQASSYEQYF.

The chain combines TRBV11-1 with TRBJ2-7; 7 nucleotides align to TRBD1. V shed 3 bases, J shed 10 bases, and the junction held 9 bases outside the gene matches. CDR1 is SGHAT and CDR2 is FQDESV in the germline V gene (reference sequence). The CDR3 is 13 amino acids. The CDR3 loop reads CASSLRTGVEQYF. The CDR3 DNA reads TGTGCCAGCAGCTTGCGCACAGGGGTGGAACAGTACTTC.